The following is a T cell receptor (beta chain) sequence with its context. Its antigen remains unknown. Generated by immunoSEQ multiplex PCR, the TCRdb table keeps only in-frame clones and is missing some. The data contain 95,000 to 150,000 clones, about 91% of them singletons. This CDR3 contains 13 residues. Germline V CDR1 and CDR2: SGHRS, YFSETQ. V was clipped by 1 base and J by 3 bases; unmatched bases: 0. The entry originates in a study of T cell responses to AZD1222 COVID-19 vaccine. Looking at the study overall: Second-dose timings of about 4 or about 12 weeks were pooled. Regarding the study as a whole: Baseline antibody screening turned up just a handful of seropositive AZD1222 recipients.

This chain links TRBV5-1 with TRBJ1-2; TRBD1 aligns across 7 bases. The source is an adult in good health. This specimen was peripheral blood, taken on day 0 of AZD1222 vaccination. The CDR3 here is CASSLTGDYGYTF. CDR3 coding DNA: TGCGCCAGCAGCTTGACAGGGGACTATGGCTACACCTTC.